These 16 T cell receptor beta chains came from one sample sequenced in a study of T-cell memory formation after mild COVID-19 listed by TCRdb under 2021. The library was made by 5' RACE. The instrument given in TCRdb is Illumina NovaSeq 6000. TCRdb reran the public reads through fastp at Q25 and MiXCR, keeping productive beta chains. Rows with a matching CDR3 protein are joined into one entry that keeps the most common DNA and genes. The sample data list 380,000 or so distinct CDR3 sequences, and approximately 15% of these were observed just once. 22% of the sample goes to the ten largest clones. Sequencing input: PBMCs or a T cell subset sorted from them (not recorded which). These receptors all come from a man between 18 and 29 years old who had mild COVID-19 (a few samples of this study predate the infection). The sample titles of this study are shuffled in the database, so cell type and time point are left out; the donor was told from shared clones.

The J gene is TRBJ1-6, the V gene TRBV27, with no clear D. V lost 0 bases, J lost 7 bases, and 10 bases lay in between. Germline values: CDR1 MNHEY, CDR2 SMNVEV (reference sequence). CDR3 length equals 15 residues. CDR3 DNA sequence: TGTGCCAGCAGTTTATCGAACGGGGAAAATTCACCCCTCCACTTT. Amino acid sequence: CASSLSNGENSPLHF.

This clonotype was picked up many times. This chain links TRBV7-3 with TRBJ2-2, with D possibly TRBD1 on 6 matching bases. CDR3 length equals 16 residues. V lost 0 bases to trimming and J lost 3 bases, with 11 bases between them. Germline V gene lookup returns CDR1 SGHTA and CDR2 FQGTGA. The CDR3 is CASSLTSGEYTGELFF. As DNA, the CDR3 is TGTGCCAGCAGCTTAACTTCAGGGGAATACACCGGGGAGCTGTTTTTT.

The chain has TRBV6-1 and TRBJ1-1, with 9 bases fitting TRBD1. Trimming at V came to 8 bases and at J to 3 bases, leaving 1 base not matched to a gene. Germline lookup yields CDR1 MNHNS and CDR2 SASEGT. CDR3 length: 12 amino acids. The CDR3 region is CASRQGDTEAFF. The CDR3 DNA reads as TGTGCCAGCCGACAGGGGGACACTGAAGCTTTCTTT.

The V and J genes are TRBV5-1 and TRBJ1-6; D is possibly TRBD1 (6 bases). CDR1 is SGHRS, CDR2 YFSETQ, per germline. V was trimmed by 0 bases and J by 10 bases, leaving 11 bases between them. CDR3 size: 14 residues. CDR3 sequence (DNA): TGCGCCAGCAGCTTGGCCGGGGGCGGGTCACCCCTCCACTTT. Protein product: CASSLAGGGSPLHF.

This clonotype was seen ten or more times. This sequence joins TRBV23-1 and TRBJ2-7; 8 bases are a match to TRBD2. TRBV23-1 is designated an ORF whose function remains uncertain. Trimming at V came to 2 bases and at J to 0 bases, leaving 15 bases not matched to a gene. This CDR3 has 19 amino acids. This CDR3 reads CASSQAGVGERGSSYEQYV. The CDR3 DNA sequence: TGCGCCAGCAGTCAAGCCGGTGTCGGGGAGCGGGGGAGCTCCTACGAGCAGTACGTC.

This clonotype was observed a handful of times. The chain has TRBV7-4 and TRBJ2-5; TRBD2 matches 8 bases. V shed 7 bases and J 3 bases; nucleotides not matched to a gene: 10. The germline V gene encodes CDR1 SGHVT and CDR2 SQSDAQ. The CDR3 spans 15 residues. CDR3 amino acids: CASTGRGERKETQYF. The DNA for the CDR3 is TGTGCCAGCACCGGGAGGGGGGAACGAAAAGAGACCCAGTACTTC.

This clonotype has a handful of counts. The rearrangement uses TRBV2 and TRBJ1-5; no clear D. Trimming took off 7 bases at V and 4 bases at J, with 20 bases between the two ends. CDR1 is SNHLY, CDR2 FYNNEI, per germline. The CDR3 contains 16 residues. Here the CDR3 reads CASMGEGRAGNQPQHF. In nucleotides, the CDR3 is TGTGCCAGCATGGGCGAGGGCCGTGCCGGTAATCAGCCCCAGCATTTT.

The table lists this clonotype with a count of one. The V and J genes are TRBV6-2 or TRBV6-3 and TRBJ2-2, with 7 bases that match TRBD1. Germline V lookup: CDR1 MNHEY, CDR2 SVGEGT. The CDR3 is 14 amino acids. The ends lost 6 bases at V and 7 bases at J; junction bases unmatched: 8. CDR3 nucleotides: TGTGCCAGCAGGACAGGGATCGGGTTCGGGGAGCTGTTTTTT. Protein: CASRTGIGFGELFF.

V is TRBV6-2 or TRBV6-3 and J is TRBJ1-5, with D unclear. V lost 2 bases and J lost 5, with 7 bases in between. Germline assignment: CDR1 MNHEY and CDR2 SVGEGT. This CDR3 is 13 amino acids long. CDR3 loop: CASSYDTHQPQHF. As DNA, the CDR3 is TGTGCCAGCAGTTACGACACCCATCAGCCCCAGCATTTT.

CDR3 in amino acids: CASSSTGGSGANVLTF. The CDR3 DNA follows: TGTGCCAGCAGTTCGACAGGGGGCTCTGGGGCCAACGTCCTGACTTTC. The chain links TRBV6-5 to TRBJ2-6; 9 bases are shared with TRBD1. This CDR3 comprises 16 residues. V gave up 4 bases and J gave up 0 bases; unmatched junction bases: 1. Per germline, CDR1 MNHEY and CDR2 SVGAGI.

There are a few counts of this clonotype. CDR3 nucleotides: TGCAGTGCTAGTTCAGACAGCTACGAGCAGTACTTC. Protein product: CSASSDSYEQYF. This rearrangement joins TRBV20-1 to TRBJ2-7; D may be TRBD1 (5 bases). This CDR3 has 12 residues. CDR1 DFQATT and CDR2 SNEGSKA come from the germline V gene (reference sequence). Trimming removed 3 bases at V and 3 bases at J, with 9 bases between.

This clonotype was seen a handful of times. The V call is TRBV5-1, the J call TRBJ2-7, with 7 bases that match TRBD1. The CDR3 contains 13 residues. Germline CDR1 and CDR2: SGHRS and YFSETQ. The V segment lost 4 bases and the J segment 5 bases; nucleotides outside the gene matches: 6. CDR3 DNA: TGCGCCAGCAGCCAGGGACAGAACGACGAGCAGTACGTC. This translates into CASSQGQNDEQYV.

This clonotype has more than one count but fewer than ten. CDR3 amino acids: CSARDPGGLNEQFF. CDR3 coding DNA: TGCAGTGCTAGAGATCCGGGGGGGCTGAATGAGCAGTTCTTC. The V gene is TRBV20-1, the J gene TRBJ2-1; TRBD2 matches at 8 bases. Germline CDR1 DFQATT, CDR2 SNEGSKA (reference sequence). V shed 0 bases, J shed 7 bases, and the junction held 5 bases outside the gene matches. The length of the CDR3 is 14 residues.

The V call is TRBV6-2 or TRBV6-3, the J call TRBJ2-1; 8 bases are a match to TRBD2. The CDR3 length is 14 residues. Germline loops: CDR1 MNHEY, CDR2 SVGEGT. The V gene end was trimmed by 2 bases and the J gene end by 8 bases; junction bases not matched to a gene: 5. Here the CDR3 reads CASSYRGGTHEQFF. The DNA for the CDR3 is TGTGCCAGCAGTTACCGGGGGGGCACCCATGAGCAGTTCTTC.

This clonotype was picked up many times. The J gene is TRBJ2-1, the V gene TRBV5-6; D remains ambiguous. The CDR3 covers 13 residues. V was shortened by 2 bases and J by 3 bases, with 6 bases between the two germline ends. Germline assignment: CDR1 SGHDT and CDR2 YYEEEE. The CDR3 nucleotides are TGTGCCAGCAGCTTAAAACTCTACAATGAGCAGTTCTTC. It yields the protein CASSLKLYNEQFF.

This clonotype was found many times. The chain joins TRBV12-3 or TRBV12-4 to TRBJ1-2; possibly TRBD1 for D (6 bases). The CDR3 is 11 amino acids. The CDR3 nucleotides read TGTGTAGGGGGAAGTAACTATGGCTACACCTTC. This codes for CVGGSNYGYTF.